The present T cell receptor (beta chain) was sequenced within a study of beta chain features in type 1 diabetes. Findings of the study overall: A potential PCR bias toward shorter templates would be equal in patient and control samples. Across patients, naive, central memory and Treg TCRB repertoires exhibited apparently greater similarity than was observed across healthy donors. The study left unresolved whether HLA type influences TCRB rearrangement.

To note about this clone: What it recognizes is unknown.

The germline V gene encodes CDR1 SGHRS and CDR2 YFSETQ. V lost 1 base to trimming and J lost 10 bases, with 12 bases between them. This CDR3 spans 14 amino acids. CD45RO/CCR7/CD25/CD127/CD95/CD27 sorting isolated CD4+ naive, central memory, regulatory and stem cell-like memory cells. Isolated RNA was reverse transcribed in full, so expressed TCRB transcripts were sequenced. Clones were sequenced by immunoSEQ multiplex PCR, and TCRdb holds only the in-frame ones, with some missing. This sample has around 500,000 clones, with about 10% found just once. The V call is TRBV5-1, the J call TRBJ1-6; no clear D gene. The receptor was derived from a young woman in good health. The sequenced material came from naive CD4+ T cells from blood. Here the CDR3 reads CASSLLDPGSPLHF. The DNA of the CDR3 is TGCGCCAGCAGCTTGTTGGACCCGGGATCACCCCTCCACTTT.